The present TCR beta chain was sequenced within a study of OX40 agonist ivuxolimab in advanced cancers. Study-level background: Prior anti-PD-1, anti-PD-L1 or anti-CTLA-4 therapy was allowed; approximately 40% had some. One patient with hepatocellular carcinoma and two with cutaneous melanoma, three in all, had partial responses.

Study-wide results and limits: Blood T cells, both CD4+ and CD8+, expanded clonally by week 6 at 0.1 to 3.0 mg/kg. Expanded clones belonging to CD8+ T cells outnumbered, on average, those of CD4+.

Between the trimmed V and J ends, which lost 5 bases and 7 bases, there was a span of 23 bases. The CDR3 has 16 amino acids. CDR1 is SGHTA, CDR2 FQGTGA, per germline. The assay was immunoSEQ multiplex PCR, and TCRdb's table has in-frame clones only and misses some. The sample records over 90,000 clones, roughly 95% being singletons. In regard to this clone: Antigen specificity is unknown.

This TCR was sampled from an adult with an advanced solid tumor such as melanoma, head and neck, liver or kidney cancer. The sequencing here drew on CD4+ or CD8+ T cells sorted from blood, taken in a trial of the OX40 agonist ivuxolimab. This chain connects TRBV7-3 to TRBJ1-2, with D possibly matching TRBD1 (6 bases). The CDR3 sequence is CASSIQGRLAPAGYTF. The CDR3 DNA is TGTGCCAGCAGCATACAGGGTCGCCTAGCTCCGGCTGGCTACACCTTC.